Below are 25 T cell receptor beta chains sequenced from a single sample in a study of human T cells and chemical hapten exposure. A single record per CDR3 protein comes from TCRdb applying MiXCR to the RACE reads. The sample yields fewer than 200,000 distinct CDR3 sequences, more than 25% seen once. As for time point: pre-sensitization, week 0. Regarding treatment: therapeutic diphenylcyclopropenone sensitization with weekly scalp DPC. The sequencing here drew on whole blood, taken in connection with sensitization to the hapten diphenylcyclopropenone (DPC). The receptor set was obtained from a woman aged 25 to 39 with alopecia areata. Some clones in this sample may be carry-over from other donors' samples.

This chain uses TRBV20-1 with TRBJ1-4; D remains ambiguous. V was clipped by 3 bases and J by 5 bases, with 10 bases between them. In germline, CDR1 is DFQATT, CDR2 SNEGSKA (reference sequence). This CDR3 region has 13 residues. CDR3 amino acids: CSARVGWNEKLFF. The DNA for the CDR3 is TGCAGTGCTAGGGTTGGTTGGAATGAAAAACTGTTTTTT.

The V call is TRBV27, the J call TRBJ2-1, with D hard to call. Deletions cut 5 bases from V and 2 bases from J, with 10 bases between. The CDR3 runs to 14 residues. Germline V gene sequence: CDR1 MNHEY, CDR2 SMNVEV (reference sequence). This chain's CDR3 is CASSSRRAYNEQFF. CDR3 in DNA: TGTGCCAGCAGTAGCAGGCGCGCCTACAATGAGCAGTTCTTC.

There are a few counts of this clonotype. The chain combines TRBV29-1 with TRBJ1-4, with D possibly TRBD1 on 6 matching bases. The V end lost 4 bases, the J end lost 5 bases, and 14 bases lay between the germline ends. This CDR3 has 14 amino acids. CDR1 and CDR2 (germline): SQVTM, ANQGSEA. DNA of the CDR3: TGCAGCGTTGGGTTTGGGACACAGAATGAAAAACTGTTTTTT. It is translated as CSVGFGTQNEKLFF.

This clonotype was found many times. The CDR3 loop reads CASSRQQGYTEAFF. As DNA, the CDR3 is TGTGCCAGCAGCCGCCAACAGGGATACACTGAAGCTTTCTTT. The chain recombines TRBV3-1 with TRBJ1-1; tentative D call: TRBD1 (6 bases). V lost 4 bases and J lost 3, with 12 bases in between. Germline CDR1 reads LGHDT; CDR2 reads YNNKEL (reference sequence). The CDR3 covers 14 residues.

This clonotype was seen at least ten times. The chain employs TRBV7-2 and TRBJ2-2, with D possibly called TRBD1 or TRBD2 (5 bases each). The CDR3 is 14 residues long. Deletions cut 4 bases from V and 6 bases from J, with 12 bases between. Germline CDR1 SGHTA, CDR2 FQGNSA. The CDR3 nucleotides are TGTGCCAGCAGCTCCGGCCTGGGGGCCGGGGAGCTGTTTTTT. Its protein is CASSSGLGAGELFF.

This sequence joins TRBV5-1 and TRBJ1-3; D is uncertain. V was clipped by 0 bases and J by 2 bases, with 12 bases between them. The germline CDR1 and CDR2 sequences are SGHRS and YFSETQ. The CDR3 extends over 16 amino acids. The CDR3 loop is CASSLDLRKAGNTIYF. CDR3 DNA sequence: TGCGCCAGCAGCTTGGACCTCCGTAAGGCTGGAAACACCATATATTTT. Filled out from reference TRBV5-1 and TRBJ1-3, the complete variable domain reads KAGVTQTPRYLIKTRGQQVTLSCSPISGHRSVSWYQQTPGQGLQFLFEYFSETQRNKGNFPGRFSGRQFSNSRSEMNVSTLELGDSALYLCASSLDLRKAGNTIYFGEGSWLTVV.

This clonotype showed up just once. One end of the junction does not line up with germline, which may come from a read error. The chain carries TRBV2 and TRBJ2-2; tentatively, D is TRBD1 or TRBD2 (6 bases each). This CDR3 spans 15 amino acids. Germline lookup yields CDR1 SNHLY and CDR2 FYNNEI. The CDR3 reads CASREALGGTGELFF. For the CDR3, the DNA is TGTGCCAGCAGGGAAGCGCTAGGGGGGACCGGGGAGCTGTTTTTT. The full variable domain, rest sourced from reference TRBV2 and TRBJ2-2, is EPEVTQTPSHQVTQMGQEVILRCVPISNHLYFYWYRQILGQKVEFLVSFYNNEISEKSEIFDDQFSVERPDGSNFTLKIRSTKLEDSAMYFCASREALGGTGELFFGEGSRLTVL.

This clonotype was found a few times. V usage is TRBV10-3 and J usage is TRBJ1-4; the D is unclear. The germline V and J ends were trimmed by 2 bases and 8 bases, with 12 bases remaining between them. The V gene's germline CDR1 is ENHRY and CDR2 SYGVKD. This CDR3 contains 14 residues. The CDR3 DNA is TGTGCCATCAGTGAGGGGGAGGGAACGGAAAAACTGTTTTTT. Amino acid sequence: CAISEGEGTEKLFF.

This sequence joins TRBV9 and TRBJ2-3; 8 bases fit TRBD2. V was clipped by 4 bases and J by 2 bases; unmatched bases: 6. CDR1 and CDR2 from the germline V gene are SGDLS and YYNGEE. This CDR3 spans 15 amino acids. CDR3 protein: CASSPSGGVTDTQYF. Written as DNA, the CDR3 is TGTGCCAGCAGCCCGAGCGGGGGAGTCACAGATACGCAGTATTTT. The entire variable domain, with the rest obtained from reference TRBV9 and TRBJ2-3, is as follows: DSGVTQTPKHLITATGQRVTLRCSPRSGDLSVYWYQQSLDQGLQFLIQYYNGEERAKGNILERFSAQQFPDLHSELNLSSLELGDSALYFCASSPSGGVTDTQYFGPGTRLTVL.

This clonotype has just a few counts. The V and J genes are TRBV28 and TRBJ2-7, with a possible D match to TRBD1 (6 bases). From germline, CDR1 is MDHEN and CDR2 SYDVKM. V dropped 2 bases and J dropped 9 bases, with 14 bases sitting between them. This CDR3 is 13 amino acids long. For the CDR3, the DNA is TGTGCCAGCAGTTTACCTCTCAGGGGCGTGCAGTACTTC. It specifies CASSLPLRGVQYF.

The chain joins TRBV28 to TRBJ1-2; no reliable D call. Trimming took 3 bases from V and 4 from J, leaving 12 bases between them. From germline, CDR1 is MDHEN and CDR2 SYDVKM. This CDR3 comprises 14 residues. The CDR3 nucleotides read TGTGCCAGCAGTTTTACGCATATGAGCTATGGCTACACCTTC. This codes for CASSFTHMSYGYTF.

CDR3 region: CASSPGLAGGAEQFF. The CDR3 nucleotides are TGTGCCAGCAGCCCTGGACTAGCGGGAGGAGCTGAGCAGTTCTTC. The J gene is TRBJ2-1, the V gene TRBV6-4, with TRBD2 identical over 14 bases. Per germline, CDR1 MRHNA and CDR2 SNTAGT. Losses at the gene ends were 6 bases for V and 9 bases for J; bases not matched to a gene: 7. The CDR3 spans 15 residues.

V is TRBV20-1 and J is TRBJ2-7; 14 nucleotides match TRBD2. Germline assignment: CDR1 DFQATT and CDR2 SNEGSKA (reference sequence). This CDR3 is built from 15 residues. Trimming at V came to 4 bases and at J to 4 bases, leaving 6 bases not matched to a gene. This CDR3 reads CSAITGLAGAYEQYF. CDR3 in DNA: TGCAGTGCTATAACGGGACTAGCGGGGGCGTACGAGCAGTACTTC.

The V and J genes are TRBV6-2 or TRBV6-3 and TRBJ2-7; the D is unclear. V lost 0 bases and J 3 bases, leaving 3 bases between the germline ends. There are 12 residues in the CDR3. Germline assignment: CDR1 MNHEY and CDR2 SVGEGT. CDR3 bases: TGTGCCAGCAGTTACTCGAACTACGAGCAGTACTTC. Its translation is CASSYSNYEQYF.

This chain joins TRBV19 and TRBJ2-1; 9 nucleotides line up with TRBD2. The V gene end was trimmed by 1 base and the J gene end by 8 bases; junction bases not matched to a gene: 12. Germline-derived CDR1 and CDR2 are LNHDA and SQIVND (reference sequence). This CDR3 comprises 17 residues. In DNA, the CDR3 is TGTGCCAGTAGTATAGCGGCCCTTAGCGGGAGTATGTATGAGCAGTTCTTC. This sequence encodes CASSIAALSGSMYEQFF.

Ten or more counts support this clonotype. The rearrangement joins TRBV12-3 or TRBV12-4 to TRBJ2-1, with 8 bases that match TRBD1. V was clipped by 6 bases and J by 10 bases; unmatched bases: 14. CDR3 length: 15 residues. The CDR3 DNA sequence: TGTGCCAGCAGCCCAGGGGGCATCGGTCCAAGGGAGCAGTTCTTC. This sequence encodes CASSPGGIGPREQFF.

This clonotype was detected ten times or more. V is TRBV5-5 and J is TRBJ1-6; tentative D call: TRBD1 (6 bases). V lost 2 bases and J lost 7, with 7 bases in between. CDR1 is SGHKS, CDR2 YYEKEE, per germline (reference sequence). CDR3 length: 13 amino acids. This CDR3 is CASSLDRNSPLHF. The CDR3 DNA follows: TGTGCCAGCAGCTTAGACAGGAATTCACCCCTCCACTTT.

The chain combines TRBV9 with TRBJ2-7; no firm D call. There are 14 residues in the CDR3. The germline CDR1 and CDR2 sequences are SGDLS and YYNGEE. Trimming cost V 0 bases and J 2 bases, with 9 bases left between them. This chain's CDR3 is CASSVESGAYEQYF. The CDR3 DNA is TGTGCCAGCAGCGTAGAGTCGGGCGCCTACGAGCAGTACTTC.

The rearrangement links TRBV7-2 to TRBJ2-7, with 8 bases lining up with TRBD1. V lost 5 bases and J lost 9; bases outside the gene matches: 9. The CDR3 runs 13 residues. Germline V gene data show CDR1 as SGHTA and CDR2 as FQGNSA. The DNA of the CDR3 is TGTGCCAGCAGCGCGGGACAGGCCAAGCGGCAGTACTTC. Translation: CASSAGQAKRQYF.

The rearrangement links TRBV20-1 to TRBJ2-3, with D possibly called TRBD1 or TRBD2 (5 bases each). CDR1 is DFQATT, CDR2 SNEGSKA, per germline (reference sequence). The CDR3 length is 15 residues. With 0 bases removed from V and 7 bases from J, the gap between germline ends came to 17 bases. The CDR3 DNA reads TGCAGTGCTAGAGAGGGGGAGCTCCTCATACATACGCAGTATTTT. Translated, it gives CSAREGELLIHTQYF.

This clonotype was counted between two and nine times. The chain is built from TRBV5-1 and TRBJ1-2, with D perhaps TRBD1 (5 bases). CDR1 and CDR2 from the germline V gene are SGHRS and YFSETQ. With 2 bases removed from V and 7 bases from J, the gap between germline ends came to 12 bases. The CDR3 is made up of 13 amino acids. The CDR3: CASSFDSALGYTF. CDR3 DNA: TGCGCCAGCAGCTTCGACAGTGCCCTTGGCTACACCTTC.

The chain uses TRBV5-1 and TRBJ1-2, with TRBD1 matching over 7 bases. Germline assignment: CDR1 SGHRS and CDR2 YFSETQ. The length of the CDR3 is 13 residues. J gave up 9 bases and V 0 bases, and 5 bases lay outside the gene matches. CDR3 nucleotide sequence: TGCGCCAGCAGCTTGGAGGCACAGGGGAGCTACACCTTC. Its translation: CASSLEAQGSYTF.

CDR3: CASSYGSGGAYEQYF. The CDR3 DNA follows: TGTGCCAGCAGTTACGGGAGCGGGGGGGCTTACGAGCAGTACTTC. This chain links TRBV6-5 with TRBJ2-7; TRBD2 agrees at 10 bases. CDR3 length equals 15 residues. V lost 2 bases, J lost 4 bases, and 5 bases stayed unmatched. In germline, CDR1 is MNHEY, CDR2 SVGAGI.

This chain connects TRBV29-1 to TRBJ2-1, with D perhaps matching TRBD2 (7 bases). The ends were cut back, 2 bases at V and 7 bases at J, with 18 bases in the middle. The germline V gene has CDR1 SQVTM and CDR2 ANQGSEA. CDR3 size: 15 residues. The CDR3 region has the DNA TGCAGCGTTGAACAAGTGGGGGGGCGCGTAAATGAGCAGTTCTTC. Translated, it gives CSVEQVGGRVNEQFF.

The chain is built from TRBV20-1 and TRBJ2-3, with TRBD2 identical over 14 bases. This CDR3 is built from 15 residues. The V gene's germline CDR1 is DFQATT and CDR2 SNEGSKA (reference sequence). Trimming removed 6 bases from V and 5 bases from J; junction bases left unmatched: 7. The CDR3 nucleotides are TGCAGTGCCGACACGGGACTAGCGGGAGTAGATACGCAGTATTTT. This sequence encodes CSADTGLAGVDTQYF.